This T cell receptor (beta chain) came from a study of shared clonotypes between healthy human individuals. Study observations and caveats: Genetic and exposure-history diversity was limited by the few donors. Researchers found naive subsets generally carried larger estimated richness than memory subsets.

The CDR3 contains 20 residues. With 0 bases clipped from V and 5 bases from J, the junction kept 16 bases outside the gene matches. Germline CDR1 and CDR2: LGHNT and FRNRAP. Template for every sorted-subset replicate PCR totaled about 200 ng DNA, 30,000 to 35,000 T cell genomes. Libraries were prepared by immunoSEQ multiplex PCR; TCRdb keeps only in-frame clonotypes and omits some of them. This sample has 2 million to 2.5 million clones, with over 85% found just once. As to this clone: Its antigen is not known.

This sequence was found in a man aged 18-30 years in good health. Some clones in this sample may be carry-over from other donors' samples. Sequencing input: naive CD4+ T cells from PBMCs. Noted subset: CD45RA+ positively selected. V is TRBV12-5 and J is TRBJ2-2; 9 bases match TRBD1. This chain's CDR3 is CASGLVSLLTGGAGTGELFF. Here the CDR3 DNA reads TGTGCTAGTGGTTTGGTATCCCTTTTAACAGGGGGCGCTGGGACCGGGGAGCTGTTTTTT.